This TCR beta chain is from a study of spatial heterogeneity in lung cancer. Study as a whole: The cohort: 70 to 75 early-stage, untreated non-small cell lung cancer patients. There were, on average, more than nine raw-read appearances for each unique TCR and UMI combination.

This clonotype appeared many times. The antigen remains unidentified. V gave up 5 bases and J gave up 2 bases; unmatched junction bases: 5. Germline CDR1 and CDR2: SGHAT and FQNNGV. The CDR3 totals 15 residues. The time point here: blood at routine non-recurrence follow-up after resection. Researchers sequenced whole RNA taken from tumor, nontumor lung or frozen PBMC without sorting. All TCR cDNA molecules were individually tagged with a unique molecular identifier. Each CDR3 protein is one row after TCRdb ran MiXCR on the 5' RACE reads. The sample records more than 95,000 distinct CDR3 sequences, more than 10% being singletons. Notes on the study in general: Resection saw ubiquitous expanded tumor TCRs appear in blood more than follow-up did.

The rearrangement uses TRBV11-2 and TRBJ1-5, with 8 bases aligning to TRBD1. The source was PBMCs, collected at follow-up. The receptor's source is a male donor with early-stage non-small cell lung cancer. The chain's CDR3 is CASSVTGVGNQPQHF. For the CDR3, the DNA is TGTGCCAGCAGCGTGACAGGGGTCGGCAATCAGCCCCAGCATTTT.